The clone carrying this TCR beta chain was detected a few times. Its target is unknown. Using a J-beta primer mix together with a sample-barcoded 5' primer, a second PCR was run for about 6 to 11 cycles. The study obtained at least 2.5 million CDR3-containing paired-end reads from every sample. Each CDR3 protein is one row after TCRdb ran MiXCR on the 5' RACE reads. The sample includes hundreds of thousands of distinct CDR3 sequences, under 45% seen only once; the top ten take about 21%. CDR1 and CDR2 from the germline V gene are SGHDN and FVKESK. This CDR3 spans 15 amino acids. Trimming removed 5 bases from V and 0 bases from J, with 11 bases in between. The sample comes from a study of blood T cells in healthy people across ages. Points from the study as a whole: In these data, TCR beta diversity tracked strongly with naive T cell percentage. Compared with aged donors, long-lived donors showed fewer expanded clones, suggesting selection.

At least 5.5 micrograms of total RNA were extracted per sample. This clonotype was obtained from a man in his sixties in good health. The V gene is TRBV14, the J gene TRBJ2-4, with a weak D call TRBD2 (6 bases). Sequenced material: blood. CDR3 coding DNA: TGTGCCAGCAGCAACCGGGGGTTAGCCAAAAACATTCAGTACTTC. Its translation is CASSNRGLAKNIQYF.